Listed below are T cell receptor beta chains from one sample, sequenced in a study of CD8+CD57+ T cells in acquired aplastic anemia. MiXCR was run by TCRdb on the reads, yielding one entry per CDR3 protein. The sample lists a few hundred thousand distinct CDR3 sequences, less than 35% occurring once. The material sequenced was sorted CD4+, CD8+, or CD8+CD57+ T cells (not recorded which) from PBMCs. These receptor sequences come from a human donor with aplastic anemia. Both conserved end residues are part of each CDR3. A D gene is named only where the DNA matches it firmly. For some rows the clone size is stated as once, few or many, or as a class when expanded; others skip it.

j_gene,d_gene,abundance,v_gene,CDR3nt,CDR3aa
TRBJ2-7,TRBD2,few,TRBV20-1,TGCAGTGCTAGAGACGCCGGGGTAGCGGGAGGGTACTACGAGCAGTACTTC,CSARDAGVAGGYYEQYF
TRBJ2-1,NA,few,TRBV19,TGTGCCAGTAGTATCGGGGCAGGGGTACCCAATGAGCAGTTCTTC,CASSIGAGVPNEQFF
TRBJ2-7,NA,NA,TRBV7-2,TGTGCCAGCAGCTCCCCTTGGAGCTACGAGCAGTACTTC,CASSSPWSYEQYF
TRBJ2-7,TRBD2,NA,TRBV19,TGTGCCAGTAGTATTGGGCTAGCGGGAGGCTCCTACGAGCAGTACTTC,CASSIGLAGGSYEQYF
TRBJ2-7,NA,many,TRBV7-8,TGTGCCAGCAGCCTCGACCCCAACAGCTACGAGCAGTACTTC,CASSLDPNSYEQYF
TRBJ1-2,NA,NA,TRBV6-2/TRBV6-3,TGTGCCGGCACCTCCGGGGGCTATGGCTACACCTTC,CAGTSGGYGYTF
TRBJ2-1,NA,NA,TRBV9,TGTGCCAGCAACACGGGACTTTCAGATGAGCAGTTCTTC,CASNTGLSDEQFF
TRBJ2-6,NA,NA,TRBV30,TGTGCCTGGAACCTCGGACTGGAGGCCAACGTCCTGACTTTC,CAWNLGLEANVLTF
TRBJ1-2,TRBD1,NA,TRBV2,TGTGCCAGCTCACGGACAGGGGATAGTGGGAAATACTATGGCTACACCTTC,CASSRTGDSGKYYGYTF
TRBJ1-2,NA,many,TRBV7-8,TGTGCCAGCAGCTTGTTTGGACAGAACTATGGCTACACCTTC,CASSLFGQNYGYTF
TRBJ2-1,NA,few,TRBV9,TGTGCCAGCGGGGCCTGCAATGAGCAGTTCTTC,CASGACNEQFF
TRBJ1-2,NA,many,TRBV19,TGTGCCAGTAGTATGCGGGCAGGACCGGGCTATGGCTACACCTTC,CASSMRAGPGYGYTF
TRBJ2-7,NA,once,TRBV25-1,TGTGCCAGCAGCCTGGGGGCTCGGGAGCAGTACTTC,CASSLGAREQYF
TRBJ2-7,TRBD1,NA,TRBV12-5,TGTGCTAGTGGTTTGGTAATTAGACAGGGGATCTACGAGCAGTACTTC,CASGLVIRQGIYEQYF
TRBJ2-7,TRBD2,few,TRBV5-5,TGTGCCAGCAGCTCCGGGACTATCGGGAGGGTGTACGAGCAGTACTTC,CASSSGTIGRVYEQYF
TRBJ2-5,NA,NA,TRBV7-2,TGTGCCAGCAGCTCACCCGGGCGGGGATTAGAGACCCAGTACTTC,CASSSPGRGLETQYF
TRBJ1-1,TRBD1,NA,TRBV15,TGTGCCACCAGCAGCTTGGGGACCGGGACAGGGGGTCAAACTGAAGCTTTCTTT,CATSSLGTGTGGQTEAFF
TRBJ2-7,TRBD2,NA,TRBV10-3,TGTGCCAGCAGTTACCGAGCCACCGGGACTAGTAAAGCCTACGAGCAGTACTTC,CASSYRATGTSKAYEQYF
TRBJ2-7,TRBD2,NA,TRBV24-1,TGTGCCACCAGTATTAGCGGGAACTCCTACGAGCAGTACTTC,CATSISGNSYEQYF
TRBJ1-2,TRBD1,many,TRBV20-1,TGCAGTGCTAGATCCGGGGGACAGCCTAACTATGGCTACACCTTC,CSARSGGQPNYGYTF
TRBJ2-7,NA,many,TRBV10-1,TGCGCCAGCAGTGAATACGACAGCTACGAGCAGTACTTC,CASSEYDSYEQYF
TRBJ2-7,TRBD1,many,TRBV2,TGTGCCAGCAGGAGGGACAGGGATTACGAGCAGTACTTC,CASRRDRDYEQYF
TRBJ2-7,TRBD1,NA,TRBV4-1,TGCGCCAGCAGCCCCCGGGACAGGGACCGCGCCTACGAGCAGTACTTC,CASSPRDRDRAYEQYF
TRBJ1-5,NA,many,TRBV20-1,TGCAGTGCCGCCAAGGAAGGGGGTAATCAGCCCCAGCATTTT,CSAAKEGGNQPQHF
TRBJ1-2,NA,few,TRBV20-1,TGCAGTGCTAGAGAGGGGACGAAGGTGGGTGGCTACGCCTTC,CSAREGTKVGGYAF
TRBJ2-5,NA,NA,TRBV9,TGTGCCTCCAGCGGACCCAACCAAGAGACCCAGTACTTC,CASSGPNQETQYF
TRBJ2-7,TRBD2,few,TRBV20-1,TGCAGTGCCGCGCCTCCGACTAGCGGGATCAGTAGCTCCTACGAGCAGTACTTC,CSAAPPTSGISSSYEQYF
TRBJ2-4,TRBD1,NA,TRBV20-1,TGCAGTGCTTACCGGGACAGGGGCACAGTGGCCAAAAACATTCAGTACTTC,CSAYRDRGTVAKNIQYF
TRBJ2-5,TRBD1,NA,TRBV25-1,TGTGCCAGTATTCCCGGGACAGCGACCCAGTACTTC,CASIPGTATQYF
TRBJ2-3,NA,NA,TRBV5-1,TGCGCCAGCAGCTTCACAGAACCACAGGATACGCAGTATTTT,CASSFTEPQDTQYF
TRBJ2-7,TRBD1,once,TRBV2,TGTGCCAGCAGCGAGAGCGGGACAGGGCTAACCTACGAGCAGTACTTC,CASSESGTGLTYEQYF
TRBJ1-5,NA,many,TRBV14,TGTGCCAGCAGCCAGGGTAGCAATCAGCCCCAGCATTTT,CASSQGSNQPQHF
TRBJ2-3,NA,many,TRBV20-1,TGCAGTGCTAGTTTTCCACTAGTCTCCACAGATACGCAGTATTTT,CSASFPLVSTDTQYF
TRBJ1-2,NA,NA,TRBV7-9,TGTGCCAGCAGCCGGACAAGATCTAACTATGGCTACACCTTC,CASSRTRSNYGYTF
TRBJ1-2,TRBD1,NA,TRBV5-1,TGCGCCAGCAGCTTAAGGGGGACAGGGAATTACTATGGCTACACCTTC,CASSLRGTGNYYGYTF
TRBJ2-7,NA,NA,TRBV15,TGTGCCACCAGCAGAGATCGGGGGGCCGGTTACGAGCAGTACTTC,CATSRDRGAGYEQYF
TRBJ1-6,NA,NA,TRBV14,TGTGCCAGCAGCCAAAAAAGGGCCCCAGAGTTGGGGTCACCCCTCCACTTT,CASSQKRAPELGSPLHF
TRBJ1-6,NA,NA,TRBV10-2,TGCGCCAGCAGTGACCGGGACACCTATAATTCACCCCTCCACTTT,CASSDRDTYNSPLHF
TRBJ1-1,NA,NA,TRBV9,TGTGCCAGCAGCGTAGCGGGGGGGGAGACCACTGAAGCTTTCTTT,CASSVAGGETTEAFF
TRBJ2-7,TRBD2,few,TRBV7-2,TGTGCCAGCGTAGCGGGAGTATTGAACGAGCAGTACTTC,CASVAGVLNEQYF
TRBJ2-3,TRBD2,NA,TRBV20-1,TGCAGTGCTAGAGATTTTGGGACTAGCGGGAGAGGCGGGACAGATACGCAGTATTTT,CSARDFGTSGRGGTDTQYF
TRBJ2-7,NA,few,TRBV20-1,TGCAGTGCTAGAGAGGCGGGGTTGCAGCCCCAGCAGTACTTC,CSAREAGLQPQQYF
TRBJ1-1,TRBD1,NA,TRBV2,TGTGCCAGCAATAGGGACAGAGAAGCTTTCTTT,CASNRDREAFF
TRBJ1-5,NA,many,TRBV19,TGTGCCAGTAGTATAGTGGGCGACAGAAATCAGCCCCAGCATTTT,CASSIVGDRNQPQHF
TRBJ2-7,TRBD2,many,TRBV20-1,TGCAGTGCTAGCCGTGAGCAGAGCGGGGTCGAGCAGTACTTC,CSASREQSGVEQYF
TRBJ1-2,NA,NA,TRBV6-2/TRBV6-3,TGTGCCAGCAGTAGATTCGAACTATCTGGCTACACCTTC,CASSRFELSGYTF
TRBJ1-5,TRBD1,many,TRBV19,TGTGCCAGTAGTATATACCCGACAGGGTATCAGCCCCAGCATTTT,CASSIYPTGYQPQHF
TRBJ1-6,TRBD1,NA,TRBV19,TGTGCCAGTAGTACCAACCGGGACAGCGTCGTCTCACCCCTCCACTTT,CASSTNRDSVVSPLHF
TRBJ1-5,NA,many,TRBV2,TGTGCCAGCAGGGGCTCCGGAGGGAGCAATCAGCCCCAGCATTTT,CASRGSGGSNQPQHF
TRBJ1-6,NA,NA,TRBV19,TGTGCCAGTAGGGGACTGGAGGCCGACTATAACTCACCCCCCCACTTT,CASRGLEADYNSPPHF
TRBJ2-1,NA,few,TRBV6-1,TGTGCCAGCAGTGAAGTGGGATATGAGCAGTTCTTC,CASSEVGYEQFF
TRBJ1-2,NA,NA,TRBV5-1,TGCGCCAGCAGCTACACGACAGGAAACTATGGCTACACCTTC,CASSYTTGNYGYTF
TRBJ2-2,NA,NA,TRBV20-1,TGCAGTGCTAGGCCTTCGGCGCTTACGAACACCGGGGAGCTGTTTTTT,CSARPSALTNTGELFF
TRBJ1-5,NA,many,TRBV24-1,TGTGCCACCAGTGATACCGGGCAGCCCCAGCATTTT,CATSDTGQPQHF
TRBJ2-3,TRBD2,NA,TRBV10-3,TGTGCCATCGGACTAGCGGGGAGCACAGATACGCAGTATTTT,CAIGLAGSTDTQYF
TRBJ2-1,TRBD2,many,TRBV25-1,TGTGCCAGCAGTGAATGGGGGGGTAGCTCCTACAATGAGCAGTTCTTC,CASSEWGGSSYNEQFF
TRBJ2-5,TRBD1,few,TRBV25-1,TGTGCCAGCTCAGCAGGGGGACACATCCAAGAGACCCAGTACTTC,CASSAGGHIQETQYF